A single sample is the source of the 23 T cell receptor beta chains below, sequenced in a study of T cell repertoires and leukemia-associated antigens. TCRdb itself ran the 5' RACE reads through MiXCR, one entry per CDR3 protein. The sample has 9,700 or so distinct CDR3 sequences; 43% are singletons. What these receptors recognize is not known. What was sequenced was CD3+ T cells sorted from blood and cultured. The source of these receptors is a female donor in good health.

This clonotype is medium-sized (0.01 to 0.1%) in the sample. The chain joins TRBV5-1 to TRBJ2-7; 15 positions match TRBD2. This CDR3 has 16 residues. V dropped 4 bases and J dropped 6; count of bases not matched to a gene: 8. CDR1 and CDR2 (germline): SGHRS, YFSETQ. This chain's CDR3 is CASSLWTSGRASEQYF. CDR3 nucleotides: TGCGCCAGCAGCCTCTGGACTAGCGGGAGGGCCAGCGAGCAGTACTTC.

This clonotype was picked up many times. The J gene is TRBJ2-7, the V gene TRBV4-1; possibly TRBD2 for D (5 bases). The CDR3 extends over 12 amino acids. Trimming cost V 6 bases and J 0 bases, with 6 bases left between them. CDR1 is MGHRA, CDR2 YSYEKL, per germline. CDR3 sequence reads: CASRGSSYEQYF. The CDR3 DNA reads TGCGCCAGCAGAGGGAGCTCCTACGAGCAGTACTTC.

This clonotype was detected many times. The chain combines TRBV2 with TRBJ2-1; D is ambiguous. The CDR3 has 17 amino acids. V was cut by 4 bases and J by 5 bases, with 21 bases left in between. Germline V gives CDR1 SNHLY, CDR2 FYNNEI. As DNA, the CDR3 is TGTGCCAGCAGTGGAGCCCAAACTTCCAGCTTCCACAATGAGCAGTTCTTC. It is translated as CASSGAQTSSFHNEQFF.

This clonotype was counted between two and nine times. J is TRBJ2-3 and V is TRBV20-1, with a weak D call TRBD2 (6 bases). This CDR3 has 14 amino acids. Trimming removed 5 bases at V and 0 bases at J, with 12 bases between. Germline loops: CDR1 DFQATT, CDR2 SNEGSKA (reference sequence). The CDR3 loop is CSALSGSSTDTQYF. In DNA form, the CDR3 reads TGCAGTGCTCTTAGCGGCTCTAGCACAGATACGCAGTATTTT.

This clonotype came up a few times. This may be a read error, as it is one base from a much larger clone. The chain is built from TRBV6-9 and TRBJ1-1, with D unresolved. V dropped 11 bases and J dropped 2 bases, with 15 bases sitting between them. Germline-derived CDR1 and CDR2 are MNHGY and SVAAGI. This CDR3 region has 13 residues. The CDR3 DNA sequence: TGTGCCGGCAATCTTGGGCAAAACACTGAAGCTTTCTTT. Translated, it gives CAGNLGQNTEAFF.

This clonotype has a handful of counts. The chain carries TRBV7-9 and TRBJ2-1, with 15 bases fitting TRBD2. J lost 10 bases, V lost 4 bases, and 2 bases had no gene match. Germline CDR1 reads SEHNR; CDR2 reads FQNEAQ (reference sequence). The CDR3 contains 14 residues. The CDR3 DNA follows: TGTGCCAGCAGCTCGGGACTAGCGGGAGGAGAGCAGTTCTTC. It translates to CASSSGLAGGEQFF. The complete variable domain, with remaining parts taken from reference TRBV7-9 and TRBJ2-1, reads DTGVSQNPRHKITKRGQNVTFRCDPISEHNRLYWYRQTLGQGPEFLTYFQNEAQLEKSRLLSDRFSAERPKGSFSTLEIQRTEQGDSAMYLCASSSGLAGGEQFFGPGTRLTVL.

The chain couples TRBV4-1 to TRBJ2-2, with a tentative D call TRBD2 (5 bases). This CDR3 has 15 amino acids. Looked up from germline, CDR1 is MGHRA and CDR2 is YSYEKL. V dropped 4 bases and J dropped 4 bases, with 13 bases sitting between them. CDR3 sequence reads: CASSRLTRSTGELFF. The CDR3 region has the DNA TGCGCCAGCAGCCGCCTTACTAGATCCACCGGGGAGCTGTTTTTT.

This clonotype was recorded a few times. The rearrangement joins TRBV4-1 to TRBJ1-1; D call uncertain. From germline, CDR1 is MGHRA and CDR2 YSYEKL. This CDR3 comprises 16 residues. Trimming stripped 0 bases from V and 6 bases from J, with 17 bases between. CDR3 protein: CASSQERRNVGAEAFF. The CDR3 DNA reads as TGCGCCAGCAGCCAAGAGCGGAGGAACGTAGGAGCTGAAGCTTTCTTT.

This clonotype was picked up a small number of times. CDR3 nucleotide sequence: TGCAGCGTTGGGGATTTTTACGAGCAGTACTTC. Its translation is CSVGDFYEQYF. The chain uses TRBV29-1 and TRBJ2-7; unclear D gene. V lost 4 bases to trimming and J lost 4 bases, with 8 bases between them. This CDR3 contains 11 residues. CDR1 is SQVTM and CDR2 is ANQGSEA in the germline V gene.

The sample holds a few counts of this clonotype. The rearrangement uses TRBV12-3 or TRBV12-4 and TRBJ2-2, with D possibly being TRBD2 (5 bases). This CDR3 contains 16 residues. Trimming took off 7 bases at V and 5 bases at J, with 20 bases between the two ends. The CDR3 loop is CASNLGRVLRTGELFF. The CDR3, as DNA: TGTGCCAGCAATCTTGGGCGGGTTTTACGAACCGGGGAGCTGTTTTTT.

Regarding this clonotype: The junction departs from germline at one end; a sequencing error may be responsible. The rearrangement uses TRBV24-1 and TRBJ2-5; possible D gene TRBD2, 6 bases. This CDR3 region has 15 residues. Germline loops: CDR1 KGHDR, CDR2 SFDVKD. DNA for the CDR3: TGTGCCACCAGTGACCCTGACTTGCGGAGGGAGACCCAGCACTTC. This gives the protein CATSDPDLRRETQHF.

The genes are TRBV28 and TRBJ1-2; 10 bases are a match to TRBD1. The trim removed 5 bases at V and 1 base at J, leaving 13 bases unmatched. CDR3 size: 18 residues. CDR1 and CDR2 (germline): MDHEN, SYDVKM. The CDR3: CASSPSTGGLRFNYGYTF. CDR3 bases: TGTGCCAGCAGTCCCTCGACAGGGGGCTTGAGGTTTAACTATGGCTACACCTTC.

This clonotype was seen ten or more times. This rearrangement joins TRBV27 to TRBJ2-5; weak D call: TRBD2 (5 bases). Germline V gives CDR1 MNHEY, CDR2 SMNVEV (reference sequence). Trimming cost V 5 bases and J 0 bases, with 13 bases left between them. This CDR3 spans 15 amino acids. In DNA, the CDR3 is TGTGCCAGCAGTAGACGACGAGGGAACCAAGAGACCCAGTACTTC. It yields the protein CASSRRRGNQETQYF.

The rearrangement links TRBV7-9 to TRBJ1-5; unclear D gene. The CDR3 contains 14 residues. The V gene lost 4 bases and the J gene lost 0 bases, with 7 bases spanning the gap. Germline values: CDR1 SEHNR, CDR2 FQNEAQ (reference sequence). CDR3 in amino acids: CASSSQGSNQPQHF. The DNA for the CDR3 is TGTGCCAGCAGCTCTCAAGGTAGCAATCAGCCCCAGCATTTT.

The V gene is TRBV5-1, the J gene TRBJ1-1; 7 bases fit TRBD1. CDR3 length: 15 amino acids. Losses at the gene ends were 3 bases for V and 0 bases for J; bases not matched to a gene: 5. Germline assignment: CDR1 SGHRS and CDR2 YFSETQ. In DNA, the CDR3 is TGCGCCAGCAGCTGGTCGACAGGGATGAACACTGAAGCTTTCTTT. This gives the protein CASSWSTGMNTEAFF.

The chain links TRBV27 to TRBJ2-7; D perhaps matches TRBD1 (5 bases). V lost 5 bases and J 5 bases, leaving 13 bases between the germline ends. Germline V gene lookup returns CDR1 MNHEY and CDR2 SMNVEV (reference sequence). The CDR3 covers 13 residues. CDR3 residues: CASSKSGLDEQYF. The CDR3 bases are TGTGCCAGCAGTAAATCAGGGCTCGACGAGCAGTACTTC.

This clonotype was seen ten or more times. CDR3 amino acids: CASSPRPSLYTTGELFF. CDR3 coding DNA: TGTGCCAGCAGTCCCCGACCATCACTCTATACCACCGGGGAGCTGTTTTTT. The rearrangement joins TRBV27 to TRBJ2-2; D gene ambiguous. Trimming shortened V by 5 bases and J by 4 bases, and 20 bases separated the two germline ends. CDR3 length equals 17 residues. Germline CDR1 and CDR2: MNHEY and SMNVEV (reference sequence).

Points on this clonotype: The junction does not match germline at one end; this may be a read error. The chain combines TRBV5-1 with TRBJ1-1, with 7 bases aligning to TRBD1. Germline CDR1 SGHRS, CDR2 YFSETQ. The CDR3 sequence is 15 residues long. The CDR3 spells CTSSNPGQPNTEAFF. DNA of the CDR3: TGCACCAGCAGCAATCCGGGACAGCCGAACACTGAAGCTTTCTTT.

The chain carries TRBV5-1 and TRBJ2-1; TRBD2 matches 8 bases. Germline V gives CDR1 SGHRS, CDR2 YFSETQ. With V trimmed by 2 bases and J by 6 bases, 13 bases remained unmatched. The CDR3 extends over 17 amino acids. The CDR3: CASSFGRSGSGPNEQFF. As DNA, the CDR3 is TGCGCCAGCAGCTTCGGGAGAAGCGGGAGTGGGCCCAATGAGCAGTTCTTC. Full variable domain (remainder filled in from reference TRBV5-1 and TRBJ2-1): KAGVTQTPRYLIKTRGQQVTLSCSPISGHRSVSWYQQTPGQGLQFLFEYFSETQRNKGNFPGRFSGRQFSNSRSEMNVSTLELGDSALYLCASSFGRSGSGPNEQFFGPGTRLTVL.

This clonotype was seen more than once but under ten times. The chain combines TRBV20-1 with TRBJ1-5; no clear D gene. Germline lookup yields CDR1 DFQATT and CDR2 SNEGSKA (reference sequence). The CDR3 length is 14 residues. V was clipped by 0 bases and J by 0 bases, with 6 bases between them. Here the CDR3 reads CSARDRISNQPQHF. In DNA form, the CDR3 reads TGCAGTGCTAGAGACAGGATTAGCAATCAGCCCCAGCATTTT.

This sequence joins TRBV20-1 and TRBJ2-7, with D tentatively TRBD1 or TRBD2 (5 bases each). The CDR3 sequence is 18 residues long. V shed 0 bases and J shed 2 bases, with 23 bases lying between them. Germline V gene lookup returns CDR1 DFQATT and CDR2 SNEGSKA (reference sequence). The CDR3 DNA sequence: TGCAGTGCTAGAGATAATTTAAGGGCGGACCGGGACCCCTACGAGCAGTACTTC. Amino acid sequence: CSARDNLRADRDPYEQYF.

The rearrangement joins TRBV7-2 to TRBJ2-1; D is undetermined. Between the trimmed V and J ends, which lost 0 bases and 3 bases, there was a span of 9 bases. Germline assignment: CDR1 SGHTA and CDR2 FQGNSA. The CDR3 has 15 amino acids. The CDR3 bases are TGTGCCAGCAGCTTAGCGCCGGGCCACTACAATGAGCAGTTCTTC. This gives the protein CASSLAPGHYNEQFF.

A remark on this clonotype: One base away lies a much larger clone, so this may be a sequencing read error. V gene TRBV7-3 combines with J gene TRBJ2-1; tentatively, D is TRBD1 or TRBD2 (7 bases each). The CDR3 totals 13 residues. Germline V gene lookup returns CDR1 SGHTA and CDR2 FQGTGA. The CDR3 spells CASSPQGGGSQLF. In DNA form, the CDR3 reads TGTGCCAGCAGCCCCCAAGGGGGCGGGAGCCAGCTCTTC.